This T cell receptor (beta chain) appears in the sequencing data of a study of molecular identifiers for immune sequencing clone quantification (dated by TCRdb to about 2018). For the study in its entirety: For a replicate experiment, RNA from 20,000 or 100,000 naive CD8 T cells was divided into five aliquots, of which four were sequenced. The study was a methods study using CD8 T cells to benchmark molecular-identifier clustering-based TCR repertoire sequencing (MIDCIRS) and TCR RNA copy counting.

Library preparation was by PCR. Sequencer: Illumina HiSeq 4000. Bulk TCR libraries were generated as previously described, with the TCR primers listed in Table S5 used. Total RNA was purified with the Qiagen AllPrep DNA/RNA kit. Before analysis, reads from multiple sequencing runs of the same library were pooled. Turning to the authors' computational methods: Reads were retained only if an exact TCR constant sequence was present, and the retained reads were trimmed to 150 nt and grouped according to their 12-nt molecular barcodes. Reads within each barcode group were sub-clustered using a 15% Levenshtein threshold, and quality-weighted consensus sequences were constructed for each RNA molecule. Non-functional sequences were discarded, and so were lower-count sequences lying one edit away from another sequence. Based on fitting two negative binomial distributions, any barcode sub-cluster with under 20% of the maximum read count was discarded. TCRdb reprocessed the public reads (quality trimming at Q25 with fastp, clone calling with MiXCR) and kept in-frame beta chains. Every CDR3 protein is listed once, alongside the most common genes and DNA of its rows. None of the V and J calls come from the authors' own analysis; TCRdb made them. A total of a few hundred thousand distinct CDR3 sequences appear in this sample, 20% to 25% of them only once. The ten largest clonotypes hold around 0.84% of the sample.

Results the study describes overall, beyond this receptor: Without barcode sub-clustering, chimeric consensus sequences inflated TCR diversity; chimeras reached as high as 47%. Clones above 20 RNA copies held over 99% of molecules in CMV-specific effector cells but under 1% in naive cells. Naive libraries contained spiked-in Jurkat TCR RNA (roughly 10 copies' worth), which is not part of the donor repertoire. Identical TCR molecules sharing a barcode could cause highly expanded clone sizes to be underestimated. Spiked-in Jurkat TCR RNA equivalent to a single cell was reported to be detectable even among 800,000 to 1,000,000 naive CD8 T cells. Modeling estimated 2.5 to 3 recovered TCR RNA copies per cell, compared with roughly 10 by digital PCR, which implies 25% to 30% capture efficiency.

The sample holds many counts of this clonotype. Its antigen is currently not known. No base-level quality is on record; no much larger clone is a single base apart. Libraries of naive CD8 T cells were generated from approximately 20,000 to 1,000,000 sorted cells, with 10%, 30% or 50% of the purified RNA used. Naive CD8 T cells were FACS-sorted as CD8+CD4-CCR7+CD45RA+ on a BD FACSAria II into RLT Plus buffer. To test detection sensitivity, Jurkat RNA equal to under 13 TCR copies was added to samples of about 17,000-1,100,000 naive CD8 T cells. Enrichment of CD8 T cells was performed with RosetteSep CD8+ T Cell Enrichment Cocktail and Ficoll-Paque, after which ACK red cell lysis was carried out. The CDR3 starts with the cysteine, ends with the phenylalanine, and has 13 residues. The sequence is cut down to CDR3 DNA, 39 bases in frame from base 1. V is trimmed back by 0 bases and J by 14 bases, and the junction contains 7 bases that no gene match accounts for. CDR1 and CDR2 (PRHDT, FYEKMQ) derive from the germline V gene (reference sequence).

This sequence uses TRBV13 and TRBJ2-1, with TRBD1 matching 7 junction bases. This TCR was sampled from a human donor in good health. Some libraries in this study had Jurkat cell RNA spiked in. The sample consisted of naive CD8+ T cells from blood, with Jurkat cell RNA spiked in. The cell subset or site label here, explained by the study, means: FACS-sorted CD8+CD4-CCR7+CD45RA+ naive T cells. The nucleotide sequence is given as TGTGCCAGCAGCTTAGGAAGTGGCCAGGGGGAGTTCTTC. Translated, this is CASSLGSGQGEFF.